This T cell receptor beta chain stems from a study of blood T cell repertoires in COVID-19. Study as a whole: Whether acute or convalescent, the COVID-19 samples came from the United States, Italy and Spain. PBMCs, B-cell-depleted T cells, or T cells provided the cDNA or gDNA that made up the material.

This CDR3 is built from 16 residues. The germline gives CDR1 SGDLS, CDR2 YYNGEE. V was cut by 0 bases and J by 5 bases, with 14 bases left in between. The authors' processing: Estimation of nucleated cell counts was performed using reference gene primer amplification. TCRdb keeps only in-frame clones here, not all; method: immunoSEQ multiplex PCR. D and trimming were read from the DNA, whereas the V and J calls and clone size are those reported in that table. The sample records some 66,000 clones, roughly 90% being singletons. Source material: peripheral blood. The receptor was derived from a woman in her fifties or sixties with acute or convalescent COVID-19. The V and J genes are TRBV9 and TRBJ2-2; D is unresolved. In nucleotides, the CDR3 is TGTGCCAGCAGCGTAGTCGGTGGGCGCGATACCGGGGAGCTGTTTTTT. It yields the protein CASSVVGGRDTGELFF.